The 13 T cell receptor beta chains listed next were all sequenced from one sample in a study of radiotherapy plus CTLA-4 blockade in lung cancer. Measured with immunoSEQ multiplex PCR; TCRdb has only the in-frame clones, and not every one. The sample shows some 70,000 clones, 65% to 80% of them seen only once. Specimen: peripheral blood, collected from a patient treated with radiotherapy plus ipilimumab. The receptor source for this set is a human donor with non-small cell lung cancer who had a complete response to radiotherapy plus ipilimumab.

The V and J genes are TRBV4-1 and TRBJ1-2; TRBD1 agrees at 7 bases. Germline V gene data show CDR1 as MGHRA and CDR2 as YSYEKL. Trimming removed 1 base from V and 4 bases from J; junction bases left unmatched: 6. The CDR3 spans 15 residues. The CDR3 nucleotides are TGCGCCAGCAGCCAAGTCCGGGACAGCGGCTATGGCTACACCTTC. It translates to CASSQVRDSGYGYTF.

The rearrangement links TRBV6-6 to TRBJ2-1, with 8 bases identical to TRBD2. V lost 10 bases to trimming and J lost 8 bases; unmatched junction nucleotides: 10. The germline CDR1 and CDR2 sequences are MNHNY and SVGAGI (reference sequence). The CDR3 is made up of 13 amino acids. The CDR3 is CATNERERYEQFF. Here the CDR3 DNA reads TGTGCCACCAACGAGCGGGAGAGGTATGAGCAGTTCTTC.

The V and J genes are TRBV5-1 and TRBJ1-5; tentative D call: TRBD1 (6 bases). Germline loops: CDR1 SGHRS, CDR2 YFSETQ. The CDR3 sequence is 14 residues long. V gave up 1 base and J gave up 5 bases, with 10 bases separating them. CDR3 loop: CASSLTGLDQPQHF. The CDR3, as DNA: TGCGCCAGCAGCTTGACAGGGTTGGATCAGCCCCAGCATTTT. The full variable domain, in which reference TRBV5-1 and TRBJ1-5 provide the parts outside the CDR3, is KAGVTQTPRYLIKTRGQQVTLSCSPISGHRSVSWYQQTPGQGLQFLFEYFSETQRNKGNFPGRFSGRQFSNSRSEMNVSTLELGDSALYLCASSLTGLDQPQHFGDGTRLSIL.

This clone has just one count. The chain recombines TRBV21-1 with TRBJ1-5; TRBD1 was called by the table and not checked on the DNA. TRBV21-1 is annotated as a pseudogene. The CDR3 consists of 18 residues. Here the CDR3 reads CASSKAGQGRYSNQPQHF. The CDR3 nucleotides are TGTGCCAGCAGCAAAGCAGGCCAGGGCAGGTATAGCAATCAGCCCCAGCATTTT.

The chain employs TRBV19 and TRBJ1-1; maybe TRBD1 (6 bases). Trimming took off 5 bases at V and 1 base at J, with 11 bases between the two ends. The CDR3 spans 14 residues. The germline V gene has CDR1 LNHDA and CDR2 SQIVND (reference sequence). The CDR3 is CASSRGGQNTEAFF. DNA of the CDR3: TGTGCCAGTAGTCGTGGGGGACAGAACACTGAAGCTTTCTTT.

The rearrangement uses TRBV11-2 and TRBJ2-2, with D maybe TRBD1 (5 bases). Germline V gene lookup returns CDR1 SGHAT and CDR2 FQNNGV. The V end lost 2 bases, the J end lost 1 base, and 8 bases lay between the germline ends. The CDR3 is made up of 15 amino acids. The CDR3 sequence: CASSLQGLNTGELFF. Written as DNA, the CDR3 is TGTGCCAGCAGCTTACAGGGTTTGAACACCGGGGAGCTGTTTTTT.

J is TRBJ1-1 and V is TRBV5-8; TRBD1 matches at 7 bases. CDR3 size: 15 residues. Germline CDR1 SGHTS, CDR2 YDEGEE. J lost 5 bases, V lost 2 bases, and 9 bases had no gene match. The CDR3 DNA is TGTGCCAGCAGCTTACTCAGGGGGAGTTGGACTGAAGCTTTCTTT. This encodes CASSLLRGSWTEAFF.

V usage is TRBV11-2 and J usage is TRBJ1-1; D gene uncertain. The germline gives CDR1 SGHAT, CDR2 FQNNGV. V shed 0 bases and J shed 5 bases, with 13 bases lying between them. The CDR3 is 15 residues long. Here the CDR3 reads CASSLEAWRETEAFF. The CDR3 nucleotides are TGTGCCAGCAGCTTAGAAGCTTGGAGGGAGACTGAAGCTTTCTTT.

This clone has just a few counts. The sample contains more than one DNA sequence encoding this CDR3. The gene calls are TRBV7-9 and TRBJ1-4, with 10 bases aligning to TRBD1. Germline trimming cut 4 bases from V and 6 bases from J; bases unmatched to any gene: 2. Germline CDR1 SEHNR, CDR2 FQNEAQ (reference sequence). The CDR3 sequence is 14 residues long. This CDR3 is CASSSGTGDEKLFF. CDR3 coding DNA: TGTGCCAGCAGCTCCGGGACAGGGGATGAAAAACTGTTTTTT.

The V call is TRBV2, the J call TRBJ2-3; 14 positions match TRBD2. V lost 6 bases, J lost 1 base, and 3 bases stayed unmatched. The CDR3 spans 16 residues. CDR1 and CDR2 from the germline V gene are SNHLY and FYNNEI. The CDR3 DNA follows: TGTGCCAGCAGATTGGGACTAGCGGGGGGCACAGATACGCAGTATTTT. Translation gives CASRLGLAGGTDTQYF. The full variable domain, in which reference TRBV2 and TRBJ2-3 provide the parts outside the CDR3, is EPEVTQTPSHQVTQMGQEVILRCVPISNHLYFYWYRQILGQKVEFLVSFYNNEISEKSEIFDDQFSVERPDGSNFTLKIRSTKLEDSAMYFCASRLGLAGGTDTQYFGPGTRLTVL.

This chain uses TRBV2 with TRBJ1-5; 8 bases line up with TRBD1. J gave up 5 bases and V 6 bases, and 6 bases lay outside the gene matches. Germline CDR1 is SNHLY and CDR2 is FYNNEI. The CDR3 length is 14 residues. The CDR3 spells CASSPAGGDQPQHF. The CDR3 DNA reads TGTGCCAGCAGCCCGGCAGGGGGCGATCAGCCCCAGCATTTT.

The chain has TRBV11-2 and TRBJ2-1; 13 positions agree with TRBD2. The junction had 15 bases not matched to a gene; V was cut back by 3 bases and J by 10 bases. The germline gives CDR1 SGHAT, CDR2 FQNNGV. The CDR3 totals 18 residues. The CDR3 nucleotides read TGTGCCAGCAGCTTTCCCGGAGGGGGGGGACTAGCGGGAAGGGAGCAGTTCTTC. It encodes CASSFPGGGGLAGREQFF. The entire variable domain, with the rest obtained from reference TRBV11-2 and TRBJ2-1, is as follows: EAGVAQSPRYKIIEKRQSVAFWCNPISGHATLYWYQQILGQGPKLLIQFQNNGVVDDSQLPKDRFSAERLKGVDSTLKIQPAKLEDSAVYLCASSFPGGGGLAGREQFFGPGTRLTVL.

This clone occurred a few times. This CDR3 reads CASSDRDRAYEQYF. The DNA for the CDR3 is TGTGCCAGCAGTGACCGGGACAGAGCCTACGAGCAGTACTTC. This rearrangement joins TRBV6-5 to TRBJ2-7, with 7 positions matching TRBD1. Germline assignment: CDR1 MNHEY and CDR2 SVGAGI. This CDR3 is built from 14 residues. Trimming cost V 5 bases and J 2 bases; bases outside gene matches: 6.